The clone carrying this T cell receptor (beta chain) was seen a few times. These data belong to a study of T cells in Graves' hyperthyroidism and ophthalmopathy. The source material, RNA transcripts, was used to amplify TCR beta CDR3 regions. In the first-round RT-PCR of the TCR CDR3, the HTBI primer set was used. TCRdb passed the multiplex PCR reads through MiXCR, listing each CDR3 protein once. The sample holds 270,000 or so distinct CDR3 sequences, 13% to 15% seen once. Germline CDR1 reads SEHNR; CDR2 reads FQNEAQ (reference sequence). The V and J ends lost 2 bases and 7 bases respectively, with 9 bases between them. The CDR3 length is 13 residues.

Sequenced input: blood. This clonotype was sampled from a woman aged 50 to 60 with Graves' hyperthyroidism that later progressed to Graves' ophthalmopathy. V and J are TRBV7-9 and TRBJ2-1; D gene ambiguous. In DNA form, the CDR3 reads TGTGCCAGCAGCTTATCGGATTGGAATGAGCAGTTCTTC. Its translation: CASSLSDWNEQFF.